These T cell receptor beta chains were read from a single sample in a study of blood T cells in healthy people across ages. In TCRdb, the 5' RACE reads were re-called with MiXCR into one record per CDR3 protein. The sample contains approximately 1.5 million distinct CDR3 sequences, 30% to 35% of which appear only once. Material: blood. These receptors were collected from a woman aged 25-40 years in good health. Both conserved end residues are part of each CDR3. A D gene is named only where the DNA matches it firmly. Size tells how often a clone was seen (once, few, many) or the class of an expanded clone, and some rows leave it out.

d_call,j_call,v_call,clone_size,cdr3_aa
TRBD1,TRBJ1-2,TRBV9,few,CASTPGQGLNYGYTF
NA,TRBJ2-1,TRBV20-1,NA,CSASESDLGWEQFF
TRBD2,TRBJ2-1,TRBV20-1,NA,CSASGTSSGGYNEQFF
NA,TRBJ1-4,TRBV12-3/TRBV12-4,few,CASSLRLFGQGINEKLFF
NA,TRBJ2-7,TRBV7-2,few,CASSSLESDSTIPYF
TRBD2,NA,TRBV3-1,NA,CASSPVAGGPGETQYF
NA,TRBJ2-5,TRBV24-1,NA,CATSDLKDTTSTETQYF
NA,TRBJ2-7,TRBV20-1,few,CSARDPDSTYPIEQYF
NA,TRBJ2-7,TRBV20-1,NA,CSARASVSSSSYEQYF
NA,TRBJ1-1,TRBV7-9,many,CASSLEGNTEAFF
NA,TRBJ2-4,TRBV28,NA,CASTGTMKNIQYF
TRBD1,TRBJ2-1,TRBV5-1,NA,CASSTGQGRYNEQFF
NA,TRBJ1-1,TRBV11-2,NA,CASSFGGVNVF
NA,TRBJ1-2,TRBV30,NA,CAWSGGGAYGYTF
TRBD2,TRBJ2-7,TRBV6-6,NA,CASSYRTSGDAYEQYF
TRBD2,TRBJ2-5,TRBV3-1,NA,CASSLQGLAGAGETQYF
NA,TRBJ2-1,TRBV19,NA,CASSTLQVNEQFF
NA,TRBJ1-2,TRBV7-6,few,CASSARQGDGYTF
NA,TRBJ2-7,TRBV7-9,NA,CASNRPSSYEQYF
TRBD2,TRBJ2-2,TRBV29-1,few,CSGMTSGVGRELFF
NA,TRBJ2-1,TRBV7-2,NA,CASSVRGPYNEQFF
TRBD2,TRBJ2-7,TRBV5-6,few,CASSLGAGVHEQYF
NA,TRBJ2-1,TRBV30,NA,CAWSVGIRNEQFF
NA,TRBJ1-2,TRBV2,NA,CASSGERGIYGYTF
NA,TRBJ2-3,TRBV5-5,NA,CASSRESTDTQYF
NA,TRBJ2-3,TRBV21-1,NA,CASSSVREFPDTQYF
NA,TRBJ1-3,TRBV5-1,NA,CASSQSGVENTIYF
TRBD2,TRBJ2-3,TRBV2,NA,CASKAGGISRTDTQYF
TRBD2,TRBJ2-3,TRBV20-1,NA,CSARDRVSREGFDTQYF
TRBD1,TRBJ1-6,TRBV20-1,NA,CSATTGGVPTYNSPLHF
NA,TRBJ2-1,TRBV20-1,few,CRTGRGSYNEQFF
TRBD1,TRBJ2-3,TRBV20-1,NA,CSPRSGDRGLDTQYF
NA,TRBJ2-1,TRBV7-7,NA,CASSKEGGPGGEQFF
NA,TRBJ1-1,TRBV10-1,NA,CASNPKPGTEAFF
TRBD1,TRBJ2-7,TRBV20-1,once,CSARHPGQASYEQYF
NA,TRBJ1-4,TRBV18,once,CASSPPLDAGEKLFF
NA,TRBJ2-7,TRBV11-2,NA,CASSLETGHQGPYEQYF
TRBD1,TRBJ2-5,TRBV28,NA,CASRQTGAQYF
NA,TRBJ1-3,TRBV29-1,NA,CSVALVSSGNTIYF
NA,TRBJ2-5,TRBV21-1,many,CASSKGGARETQYF
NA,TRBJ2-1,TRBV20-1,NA,CSASRAGVYNEQFF
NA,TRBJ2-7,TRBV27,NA,CASSLSWGPRFYEQYF
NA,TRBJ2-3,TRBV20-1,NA,CSARDFAGSDTQYF
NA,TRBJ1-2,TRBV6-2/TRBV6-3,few,CASRTPGKVGYGYTF
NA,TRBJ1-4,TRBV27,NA,CASSLVRGEKLFF
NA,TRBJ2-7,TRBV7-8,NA,CASSLSLEQYF
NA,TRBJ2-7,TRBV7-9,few,CASSPMEGYEQYF
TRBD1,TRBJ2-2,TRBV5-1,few,CASSPGQAGTGELFF
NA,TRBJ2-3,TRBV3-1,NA,CASSQDLGRVGDTQYF
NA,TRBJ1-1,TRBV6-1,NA,CASQLAGRAFF
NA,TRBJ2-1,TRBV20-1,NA,CSAREVKWRSSYNEQFF
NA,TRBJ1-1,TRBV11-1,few,CASSQGPYTEAFF
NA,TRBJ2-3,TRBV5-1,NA,CASSPRGDTDTQYF
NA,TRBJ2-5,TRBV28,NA,CASSTLVLAKETQYF
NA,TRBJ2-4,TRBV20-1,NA,CSAGRLTGELAKNIQYF